The T cell receptor (beta chain) under discussion was sequenced for a study of blood T cell repertoires in COVID-19. Whole-study context: The samples span acute and convalescent COVID-19 from the United States, Italy and Spain. Sources were T cells, B-cell-depleted T cells, or PBMCs; the material itself was cDNA or gDNA.

As processed by the authors: Estimation of nucleated cell counts relied on the amplification of reference gene primers. The method was immunoSEQ multiplex PCR; TCRdb's version includes in-frame clones alone and lacks a portion of them. V and J calls and clone size are as listed in that table; D and trimming were resolved from the DNA. The table shows 300,000 to 350,000 clones, with roughly 90% occurring only once. This CDR3 spans 13 amino acids. The germline gives CDR1 LNHDA, CDR2 SQIVND (reference sequence). V dropped 6 bases and J dropped 6; count of bases not matched to a gene: 7. The chain is built from TRBV19 and TRBJ2-7; 8 bases align to TRBD1. This sequence was found in a man younger than 35 with active or convalescent COVID-19. Sample: peripheral blood. The CDR3 reads CASSFNRGSEQYF. In DNA form, the CDR3 reads TGTGCCAGTAGCTTCAACAGGGGGAGCGAGCAGTACTTC.